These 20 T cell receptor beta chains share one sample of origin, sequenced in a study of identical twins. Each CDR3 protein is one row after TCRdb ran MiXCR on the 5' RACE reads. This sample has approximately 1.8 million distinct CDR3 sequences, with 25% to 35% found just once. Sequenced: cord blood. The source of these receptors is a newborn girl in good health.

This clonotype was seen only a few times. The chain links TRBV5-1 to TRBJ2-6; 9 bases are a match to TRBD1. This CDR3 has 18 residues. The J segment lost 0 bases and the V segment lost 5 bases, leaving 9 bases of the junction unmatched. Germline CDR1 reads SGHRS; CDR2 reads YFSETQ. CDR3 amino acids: CASSSGTGISSGANVLTF. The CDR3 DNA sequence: TGCGCCAGCAGTTCCGGGACAGGGATTTCCTCTGGGGCCAACGTCCTGACTTTC. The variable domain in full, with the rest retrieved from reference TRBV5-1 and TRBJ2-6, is KAGVTQTPRYLIKTRGQQVTLSCSPISGHRSVSWYQQTPGQGLQFLFEYFSETQRNKGNFPGRFSGRQFSNSRSEMNVSTLELGDSALYLCASSSGTGISSGANVLTFGAGSRLTVL.

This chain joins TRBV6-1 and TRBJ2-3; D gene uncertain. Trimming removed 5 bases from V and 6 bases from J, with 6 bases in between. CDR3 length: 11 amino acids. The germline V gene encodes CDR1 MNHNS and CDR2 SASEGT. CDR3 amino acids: CASSTDDTQYF. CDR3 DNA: TGTGCCAGCAGTACGGACGATACGCAGTATTTT.

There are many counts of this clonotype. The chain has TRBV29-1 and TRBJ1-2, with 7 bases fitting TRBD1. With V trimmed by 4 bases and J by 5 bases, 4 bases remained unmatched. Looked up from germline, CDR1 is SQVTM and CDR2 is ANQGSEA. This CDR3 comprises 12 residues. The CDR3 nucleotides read TGCAGCGTTGGACAGGGAGGTTATGGCTACACCTTC. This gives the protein CSVGQGGYGYTF. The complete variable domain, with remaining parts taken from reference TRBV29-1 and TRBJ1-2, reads SAVISQKPSRDICQRGTSLTIQCQVDSQVTMMFWYRQQPGQSLTLIATANQGSEATYESGFVIDKFPISRPNLTFSTLTVSNMSPEDSSIYLCSVGQGGYGYTFGSGTRLTVV.

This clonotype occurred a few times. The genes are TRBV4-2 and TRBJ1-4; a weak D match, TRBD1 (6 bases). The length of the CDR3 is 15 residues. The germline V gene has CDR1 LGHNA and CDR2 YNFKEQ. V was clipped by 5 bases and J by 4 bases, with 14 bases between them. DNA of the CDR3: TGTGCCAGCAGCACATGGACAGCCTATAATGAAAAACTGTTTTTT. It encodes CASSTWTAYNEKLFF.

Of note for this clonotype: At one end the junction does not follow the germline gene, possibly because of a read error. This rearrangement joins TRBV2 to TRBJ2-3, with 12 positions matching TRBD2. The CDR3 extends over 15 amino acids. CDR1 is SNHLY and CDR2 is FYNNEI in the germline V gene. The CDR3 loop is CACSESGLAGNTQYF. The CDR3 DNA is TGTGCCTGCAGTGAAAGCGGACTAGCGGGGAATACGCAGTATTTT.

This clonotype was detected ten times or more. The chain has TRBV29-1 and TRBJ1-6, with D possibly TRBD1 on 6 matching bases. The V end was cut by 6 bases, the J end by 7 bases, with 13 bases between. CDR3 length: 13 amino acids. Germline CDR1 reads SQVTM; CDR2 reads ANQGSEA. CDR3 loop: CSVRGQGNSPLHF. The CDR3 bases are TGCAGCGTCAGAGGCCAGGGGAATTCACCCCTCCACTTT.

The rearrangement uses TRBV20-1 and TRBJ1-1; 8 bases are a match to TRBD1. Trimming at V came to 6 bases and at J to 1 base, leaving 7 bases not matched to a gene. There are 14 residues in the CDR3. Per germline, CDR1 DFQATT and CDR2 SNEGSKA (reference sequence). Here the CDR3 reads CSARTGRGNTEAFF. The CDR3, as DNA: TGCAGTGCCAGGACAGGGAGGGGGAACACTGAAGCTTTCTTT.

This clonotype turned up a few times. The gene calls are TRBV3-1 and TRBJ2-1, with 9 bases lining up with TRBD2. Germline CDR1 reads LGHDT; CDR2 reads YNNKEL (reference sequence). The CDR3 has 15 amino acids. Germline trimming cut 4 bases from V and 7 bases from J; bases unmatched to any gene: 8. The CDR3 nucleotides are TGTGCCAGCAGCCGCGGGAGGGCTACCCCAAATGAGCAGTTCTTC. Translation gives CASSRGRATPNEQFF.

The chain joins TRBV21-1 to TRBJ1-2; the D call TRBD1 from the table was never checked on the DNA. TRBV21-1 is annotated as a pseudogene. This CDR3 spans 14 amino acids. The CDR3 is CASSKEPGNYGYTF. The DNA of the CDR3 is TGTGCCAGCAGCAAAGAGCCGGGAAACTATGGCTACACCTTC.

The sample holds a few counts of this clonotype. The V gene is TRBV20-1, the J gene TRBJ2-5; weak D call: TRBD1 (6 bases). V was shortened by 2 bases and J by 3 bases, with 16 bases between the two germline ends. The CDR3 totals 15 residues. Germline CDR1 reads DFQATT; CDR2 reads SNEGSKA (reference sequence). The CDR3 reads CSARSRRTVKETQYF. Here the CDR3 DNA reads TGCAGTGCTAGATCCCGACGGACAGTAAAAGAGACCCAGTACTTC.

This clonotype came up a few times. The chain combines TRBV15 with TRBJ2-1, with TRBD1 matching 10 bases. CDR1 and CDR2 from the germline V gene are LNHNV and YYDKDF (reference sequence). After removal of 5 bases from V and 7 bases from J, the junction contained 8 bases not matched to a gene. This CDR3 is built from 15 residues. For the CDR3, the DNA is TGTGCCACCAGCCCCCGGACAGGGGGATGGAATGAGCAGTTCTTC. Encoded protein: CATSPRTGGWNEQFF.

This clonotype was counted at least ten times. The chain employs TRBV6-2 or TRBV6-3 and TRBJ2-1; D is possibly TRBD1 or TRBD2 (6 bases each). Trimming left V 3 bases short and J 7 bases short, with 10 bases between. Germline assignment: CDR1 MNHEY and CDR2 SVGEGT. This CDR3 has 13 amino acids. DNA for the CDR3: TGTGCCAGCAGTTATAGGGGGAGGAATGAGCAGTTCTTC. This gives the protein CASSYRGRNEQFF.

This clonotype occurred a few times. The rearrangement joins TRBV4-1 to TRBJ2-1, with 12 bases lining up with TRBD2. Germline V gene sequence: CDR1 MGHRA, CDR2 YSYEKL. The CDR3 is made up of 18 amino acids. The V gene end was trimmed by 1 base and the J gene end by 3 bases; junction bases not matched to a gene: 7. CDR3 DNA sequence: TGCGCCAGCAGCCAAGGGACTAGCGGGAAATACTTCTACAATGAGCAGTTCTTC. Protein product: CASSQGTSGKYFYNEQFF.

CDR3 nucleotides: TGTGCCAGCAGTTCGTACTCGGGACGGAACCCCTACGAGCAGTACTTC. Translation gives CASSSYSGRNPYEQYF. The chain joins TRBV27 to TRBJ2-7; tentatively, D is TRBD1 or TRBD2 (5 bases each). V was clipped by 4 bases and J by 2 bases, with 18 bases between them. This CDR3 contains 16 residues. Germline-derived CDR1 and CDR2 are MNHEY and SMNVEV (reference sequence).

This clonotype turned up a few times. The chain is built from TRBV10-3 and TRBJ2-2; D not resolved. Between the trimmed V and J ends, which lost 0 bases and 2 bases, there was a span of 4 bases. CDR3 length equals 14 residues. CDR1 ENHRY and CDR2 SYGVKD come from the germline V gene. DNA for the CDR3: TGTGCCATCAGTGAGTCGACAAACACCGGGGAGCTGTTTTTT. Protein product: CAISESTNTGELFF.

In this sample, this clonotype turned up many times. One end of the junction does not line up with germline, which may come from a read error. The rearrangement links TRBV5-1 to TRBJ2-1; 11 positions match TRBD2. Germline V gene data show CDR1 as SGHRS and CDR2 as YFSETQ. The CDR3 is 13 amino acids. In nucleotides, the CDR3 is TGTGCCAGCAGTTGGACTAGCGGGAATGAGCAGTTCTTC. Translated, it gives CASSWTSGNEQFF.

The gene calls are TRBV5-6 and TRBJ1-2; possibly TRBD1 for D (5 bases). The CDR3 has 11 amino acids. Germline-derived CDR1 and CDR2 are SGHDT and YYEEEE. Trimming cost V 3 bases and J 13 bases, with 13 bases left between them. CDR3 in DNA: TGTGCCAGCAGCTCCGGGGCCAGCGTCACCTTC. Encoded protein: CASSSGASVTF.

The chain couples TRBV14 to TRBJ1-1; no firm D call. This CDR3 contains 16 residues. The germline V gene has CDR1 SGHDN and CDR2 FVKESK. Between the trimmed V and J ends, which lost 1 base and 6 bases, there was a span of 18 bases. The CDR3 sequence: CASSQVGRPTISEAFF. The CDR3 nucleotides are TGTGCCAGCAGCCAAGTTGGCAGGCCGACGATTTCTGAAGCTTTCTTT.

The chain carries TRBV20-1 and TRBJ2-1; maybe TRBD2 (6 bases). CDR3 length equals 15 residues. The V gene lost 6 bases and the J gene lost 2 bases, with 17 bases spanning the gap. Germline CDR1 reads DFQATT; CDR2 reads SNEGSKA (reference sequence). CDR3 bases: TGCAGTGCCCCCAAGAGGGCTAGCGCCTACAATGAGCAGTTCTTC. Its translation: CSAPKRASAYNEQFF.

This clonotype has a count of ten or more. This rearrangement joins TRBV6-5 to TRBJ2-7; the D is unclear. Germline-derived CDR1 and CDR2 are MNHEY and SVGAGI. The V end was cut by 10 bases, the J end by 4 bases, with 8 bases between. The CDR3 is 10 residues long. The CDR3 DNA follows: TGTGCCACAGCTGGATACGAGCAGTACTTC. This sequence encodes CATAGYEQYF.